This paragraph covers one TCR beta chain sequence. The entry originates in a study of cytomegalovirus exposure and HLA in healthy donors. V was shortened by 0 bases and J by 3 bases, with 9 bases between the two germline ends. The length of the CDR3 is 14 residues. CDR1 WSHSY and CDR2 SAAADI come from the germline V gene. Both 60 Vbeta primers and 13 Jbeta primers went into the PCR. Sequencing used immunoSEQ multiplex PCR; TCRdb keeps in-frame clones, though not all of them. The profile shows about 97,000 clones, roughly 85% of them singletons. The sample taken for sequencing was PBMCs. This TCR came from a man in his forties or fifties in good health and CMV-seronegative. This chain connects TRBV10-2 to TRBJ2-7; no firm D call. Here the CDR3 DNA reads TGCGCCAGCAGTGAGTCAGCAGGCGTCTACGAGCAGTACTTC. Amino acids: CASSESAGVYEQYF.